This T cell receptor (beta chain) came from a study of response to subunit inactivated influenza vaccine. General study points: The authors put forward the suggestion that each seasonal influenza vaccination may bring in only a limited number of new T cells.

In this sample, this clonotype turned up a few times. Its antigen is not known. V was clipped by 3 bases and J by 3 bases, with 6 bases between them. This CDR3 has 13 amino acids. TCRdb re-called the RT-PCR reads through MiXCR, storing one row per CDR3 protein. The sample shows 710,000 or so distinct CDR3 sequences, more than 15% of them seen only once. The material sequenced was PBMCs from blood, taken 11 to 12 days after vaccination. The receptor was derived from a man aged 50-60 years who received an inactivated influenza vaccine. The chain employs TRBV12-3 or TRBV12-4 and TRBJ1-5; D remains unclear. The CDR3 loop reads CASSFRNNQPQHF. The CDR3 coding sequence is TGTGCCAGCAGTTTTCGAAACAATCAGCCCCAGCATTTT.